These 19 T cell receptor beta chains originate from one sample sequenced in a study of memory CD4+ T cells and cytomegalovirus serostatus. The sort gate was single viable CD3+CD4+CD8-CD45RO+ cells for memory CD4+ T cells. Clones were sequenced by immunoSEQ multiplex PCR, and TCRdb holds only the in-frame ones, with some missing. The table has under 55,000 clones, around 82% seen once; the top ten hold about 2.1%. The specimen was memory CD4+ T cells from blood. These receptors all stem from an adult in good health and CMV-seropositive.

In its sample, this clone was seen a few times. CDR3 in amino acids: CASSEGLINQPQHF. The CDR3 region has the DNA TGTGCCAGCAGTGAAGGCCTGATTAATCAGCCCCAGCATTTT. The V call is TRBV2, the J call TRBJ1-5; D is unresolved. V gave up 1 base and J gave up 4 bases, with 8 bases separating them. The CDR3 sequence is 14 residues long. Germline lookup yields CDR1 SNHLY and CDR2 FYNNEI.

To note about this clone: This specimen includes other DNA sequences encoding the same CDR3. The rearrangement links TRBV19 to TRBJ2-2; D call uncertain. Per germline, CDR1 LNHDA and CDR2 SQIVND (reference sequence). There are 13 residues in the CDR3. The V and J ends lost 4 bases and 5 bases respectively, with 8 bases between them. The CDR3 coding sequence is TGTGCCAGTAGTAACCTCCCGACCGGGGAGCTGTTTTTT. Translated: CASSNLPTGELFF.

The CDR3 DNA sequence: TGTGCCAGCAGTTTACCAGGGAAGGACACTGAAGCTTTCTTT. Translation gives CASSLPGKDTEAFF. This chain connects TRBV28 to TRBJ1-1, with D maybe TRBD1 (5 bases). The CDR3 runs 14 residues. Germline CDR1 is MDHEN and CDR2 is SYDVKM. With 2 bases removed from V and 3 bases from J, the gap between germline ends came to 10 bases.

J is TRBJ2-4 and V is TRBV10-2, with D tentatively TRBD2 (6 bases). The CDR3 sequence is 14 residues long. V was trimmed by 4 bases and J by 2 bases, leaving 9 bases between them. CDR1 and CDR2 from the germline V gene are WSHSY and SAAADI. As DNA, the CDR3 is TGCGCCAGCAGTGGGGGAGGAACCAAAAACATTCAGTACTTC. It specifies CASSGGGTKNIQYF.

The chain uses TRBV19 and TRBJ2-3, with TRBD1 as a possible D gene (6 bases). The CDR3 has 16 residues. V was shortened by 3 bases and J by 0 bases, with 13 bases between the two germline ends. CDR1 LNHDA and CDR2 SQIVND come from the germline V gene (reference sequence). This CDR3 reads CASSMITGPSTDTQYF. The CDR3, as DNA: TGTGCCAGTAGTATGATAACAGGGCCCAGCACAGATACGCAGTATTTT.

This clone was detected only once. The rearrangement uses TRBV27 and TRBJ2-1; 10 bases align to TRBD2. Looked up from germline, CDR1 is MNHEY and CDR2 is SMNVEV (reference sequence). Trimming cost V 0 bases and J 3 bases; bases outside gene matches: 2. This CDR3 spans 16 amino acids. CDR3 in amino acids: CASSLSRTSGYNEQFF. The CDR3 DNA reads TGTGCCAGCAGTTTATCCAGGACTAGCGGCTACAATGAGCAGTTCTTC.

The chain uses TRBV7-3 and TRBJ2-2; 14 bases agree with TRBD2. CDR3 length equals 16 residues. Looked up from germline, CDR1 is SGHTA and CDR2 is FQGTGA. The ends lost 3 bases at V and 7 bases at J; junction bases unmatched: 4. The CDR3 loop is CASSFGLAGGSGELFF. CDR3 in DNA: TGTGCCAGCAGCTTTGGACTAGCGGGAGGCAGCGGGGAGCTGTTTTTT.

J is TRBJ1-6 and V is TRBV11-2; D unresolved. This CDR3 region has 14 residues. Germline assignment: CDR1 SGHAT and CDR2 FQNNGV. Trimming cost V 2 bases and J 7 bases, with 9 bases left between them. CDR3 residues: CASSLQNWNSPLHF. The CDR3 bases are TGTGCCAGCAGCTTACAGAATTGGAATTCACCCCTCCACTTT.

The J gene is TRBJ2-1, the V gene TRBV7-2; D is possibly TRBD1 (6 bases). Per the germline V gene, CDR1 is SGHTA and CDR2 is FQGNSA. The V end lost 0 bases, the J end lost 3 bases, and 12 bases lay between the germline ends. There are 16 residues in the CDR3. CDR3 nucleotide sequence: TGTGCCAGCAGCTTAGCGCAGGGGCCCCTCTACAATGAGCAGTTCTTC. This encodes CASSLAQGPLYNEQFF.

The genes are TRBV27 and TRBJ2-7; 9 bases are a match to TRBD1. Trimming at V came to 8 bases and at J to 7 bases, leaving 15 bases not matched to a gene. There are 15 residues in the CDR3. The V gene's germline CDR1 is MNHEY and CDR2 SMNVEV (reference sequence). In nucleotides, the CDR3 is TGTGCCAGCGGGAAACCGGGACAGGGCTCCTTAGAGCAGTACTTC. Protein: CASGKPGQGSLEQYF.

The chain joins TRBV7-9 to TRBJ1-5; D is ambiguous. Germline CDR1 reads SEHNR; CDR2 reads FQNEAQ (reference sequence). The CDR3 runs 13 residues. Trimming took off 1 base at V and 8 bases at J, with 9 bases between the two ends. CDR3 amino acids: CASSLDGLKPQHF. The DNA of the CDR3 is TGTGCCAGCAGCTTAGACGGGTTGAAGCCCCAGCATTTT.

J is TRBJ1-2 and V is TRBV6-6, with a possible D match to TRBD1 (6 bases). Trimming stripped 2 bases from V and 6 bases from J, with 16 bases between. Looked up from germline, CDR1 is MNHNY and CDR2 is SVGAGI (reference sequence). The CDR3 is 15 residues long. The CDR3 spells CASSYGGGRGDGYTF. The CDR3 nucleotides are TGTGCCAGCAGTTACGGTGGGGGCAGGGGAGATGGCTACACCTTC.

The chain couples TRBV18 to TRBJ2-2; D is undetermined. Germline lookup yields CDR1 KGHSH and CDR2 LQKENI. Trimming removed 3 bases from V and 7 bases from J, with 18 bases in between. The CDR3 spans 16 residues. The CDR3 loop is CASSPSGHPRGGELFF. CDR3 bases: TGTGCCAGCTCACCCTCAGGTCACCCTCGAGGCGGGGAGCTGTTTTTT.

The chain combines TRBV9 with TRBJ2-3; weak D call: TRBD2 (6 bases). The V gene lost 4 bases and the J gene lost 2 bases, with 11 bases spanning the gap. Germline assignment: CDR1 SGDLS and CDR2 YYNGEE. The CDR3 runs 14 residues. The CDR3, as DNA: TGTGCCAGCAGCCGGAGGGCGTTCACAGATACGCAGTATTTT. Its translation is CASSRRAFTDTQYF.

This clone was detected once. The chain recombines TRBV28 with TRBJ2-7; 7 bases line up with TRBD1. This CDR3 contains 12 residues. V lost 6 bases and J lost 8; bases outside the gene matches: 7. Germline V gives CDR1 MDHEN, CDR2 SYDVKM. Written as DNA, the CDR3 is TGTGCCAGCAGGACAGGGAGAAATAAGCAGTACTTC. Translated: CASRTGRNKQYF.

V usage is TRBV5-4 and J usage is TRBJ2-7; 8 nucleotides agree with TRBD2. The CDR3 length is 14 residues. The V segment lost 2 bases and the J segment 6 bases; nucleotides outside the gene matches: 7. CDR1 and CDR2 (germline): SGHNT, YYREEE (reference sequence). Here the CDR3 reads CASSFSAGEREQYF. The CDR3 coding sequence is TGTGCCAGCAGCTTTTCAGCGGGAGAGCGCGAGCAGTACTTC.

V usage is TRBV7-9 and J usage is TRBJ2-2; TRBD1 agrees at 10 bases. The V gene's germline CDR1 is SEHNR and CDR2 FQNEAQ (reference sequence). The CDR3 contains 15 residues. The J segment lost 5 bases and the V segment lost 2 bases, leaving 2 bases of the junction unmatched. CDR3 coding DNA: TGTGCCAGCAGCTTAAGGACAGGGGGGACCGGGGAGCTGTTTTTT. Residues: CASSLRTGGTGELFF. Supplemented by reference TRBV7-9 and TRBJ2-2, the full variable domain reads DTGVSQNPRHKITKRGQNVTFRCDPISEHNRLYWYRQTLGQGPEFLTYFQNEAQLEKSRLLSDRFSAERPKGSFSTLEIQRTEQGDSAMYLCASSLRTGGTGELFFGEGSRLTVL.

The chain joins TRBV5-8 to TRBJ1-5; D is unresolved. Trimming shortened V by 5 bases and J by 7 bases, and 16 bases separated the two germline ends. Germline values: CDR1 SGHTS, CDR2 YDEGEE. The CDR3 is made up of 14 amino acids. The CDR3, as DNA: TGTGCCAGCAGGCGGGATTGGAAGGAACAGCCCCAGCATTTT. It specifies CASRRDWKEQPQHF. Full variable domain (missing parts from reference TRBV5-8 and TRBJ1-5): EAGVTQSPTHLIKTRGQQATLRCSPISGHTSVYWYQQALGLGLQFLLWYDEGEERNRGNFPPRFSGRQFPNYSSELNVNALELEDSALYLCASRRDWKEQPQHFGDGTRLSIL.

The chain recombines TRBV30 with TRBJ2-3; no reliable D call. CDR1 is GTSNPN and CDR2 is SVGIG in the germline V gene (reference sequence). V was trimmed by 3 bases and J by 0 bases, leaving 13 bases between them. The CDR3 consists of 15 residues. The CDR3 coding sequence is TGTGCCTGGAGCCACTTAGTTCTGAGCACAGATACGCAGTATTTT. It translates to CAWSHLVLSTDTQYF. The full variable domain, in which reference TRBV30 and TRBJ2-3 provide the parts outside the CDR3, is SQTIHQWPATLVQPVGSPLSLECTVEGTSNPNLYWYRQAAGRGLQLLFYSVGIGQISSEVPQNLSASRPQDRQFILSSKKLLLSDSGFYLCAWSHLVLSTDTQYFGPGTRLTVL.